The clone carrying this T cell receptor (beta chain) was seen a few times. Antigen specificity is unknown. A multiplex PCR was run with 60 Vbeta primers and 13 Jbeta primers. Produced via immunoSEQ multiplex PCR; TCRdb's table is partial and in-frame only. The sample has approximately 170,000 clones, 81% seen once; the top ten hold 1% to 1.5%. The sample comes from a study of cytomegalovirus exposure and HLA in healthy donors. Points from the study as a whole: The study listed approximately 170 cytomegalovirus-associated TCR beta chains. Through in vitro validation, a few CMV-associated chains were shown to be specific for CMV antigens. The classifier was said to identify cytomegalovirus status with high specificity and sensitivity.

Germline V gives CDR1 SGHRS, CDR2 YFSETQ. V was shortened by 3 bases and J by 0 bases, with 6 bases between the two germline ends. This CDR3 has 14 residues. This TCR was sampled from a man in his forties or fifties in good health and CMV-seropositive. Source material: PBMCs. J is TRBJ1-4 and V is TRBV5-1; the D is unclear. CDR3 loop: CASSSGTTNEKLFF. As DNA, the CDR3 is TGCGCCAGCAGCTCCGGGACAACTAATGAAAAACTGTTTTTT.